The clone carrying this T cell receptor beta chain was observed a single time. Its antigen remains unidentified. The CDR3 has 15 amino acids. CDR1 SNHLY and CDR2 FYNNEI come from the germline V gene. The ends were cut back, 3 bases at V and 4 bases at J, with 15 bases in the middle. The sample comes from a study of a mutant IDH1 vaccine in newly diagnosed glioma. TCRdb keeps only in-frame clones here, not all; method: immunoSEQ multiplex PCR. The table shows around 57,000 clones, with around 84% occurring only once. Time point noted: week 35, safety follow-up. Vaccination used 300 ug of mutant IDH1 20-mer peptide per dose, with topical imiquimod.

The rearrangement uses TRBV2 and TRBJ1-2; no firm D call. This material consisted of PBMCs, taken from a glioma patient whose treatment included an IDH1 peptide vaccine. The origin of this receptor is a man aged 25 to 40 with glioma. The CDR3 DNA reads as TGTGCCAGCAGTGACGGCCGTCCAGCAACCTATGGCTACACCTTC. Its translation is CASSDGRPATYGYTF.